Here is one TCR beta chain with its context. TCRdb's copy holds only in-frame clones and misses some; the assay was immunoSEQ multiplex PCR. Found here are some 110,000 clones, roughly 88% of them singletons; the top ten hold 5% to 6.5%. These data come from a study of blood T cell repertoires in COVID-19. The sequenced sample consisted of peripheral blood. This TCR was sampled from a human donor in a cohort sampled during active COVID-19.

The CDR3 DNA sequence: TGTGCCAGCAGCCCAGGACAGGGTATCGCAACCTATAATTCACCCCTCCACTTT. This translates into CASSPGQGIATYNSPLHF. The chain joins TRBV9 to TRBJ1-6, with 8 positions matching TRBD1. J gave up 2 bases and V 4 bases, and 11 bases lay outside the gene matches. The V gene's germline CDR1 is SGDLS and CDR2 YYNGEE. This CDR3 has 18 amino acids.